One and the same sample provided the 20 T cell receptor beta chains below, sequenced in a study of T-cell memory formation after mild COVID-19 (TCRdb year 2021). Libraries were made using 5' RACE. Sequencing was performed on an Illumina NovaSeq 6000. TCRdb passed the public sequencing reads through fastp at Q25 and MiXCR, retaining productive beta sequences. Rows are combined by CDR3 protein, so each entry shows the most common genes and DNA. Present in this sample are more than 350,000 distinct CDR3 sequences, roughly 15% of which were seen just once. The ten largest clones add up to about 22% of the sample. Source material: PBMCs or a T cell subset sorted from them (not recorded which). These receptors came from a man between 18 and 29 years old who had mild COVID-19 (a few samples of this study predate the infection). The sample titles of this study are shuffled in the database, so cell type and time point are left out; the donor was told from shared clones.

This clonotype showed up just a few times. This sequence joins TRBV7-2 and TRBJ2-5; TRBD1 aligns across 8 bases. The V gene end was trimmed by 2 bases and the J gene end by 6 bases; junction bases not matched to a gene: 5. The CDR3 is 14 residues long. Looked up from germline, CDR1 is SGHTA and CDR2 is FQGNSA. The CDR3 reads CASSLFRGPQTQYF. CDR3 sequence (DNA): TGTGCCAGCAGCTTATTCAGGGGGCCGCAGACCCAGTACTTC.

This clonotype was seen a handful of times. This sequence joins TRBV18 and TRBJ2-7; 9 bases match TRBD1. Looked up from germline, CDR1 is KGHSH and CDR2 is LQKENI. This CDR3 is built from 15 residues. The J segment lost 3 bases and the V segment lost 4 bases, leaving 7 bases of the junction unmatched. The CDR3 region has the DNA TGTGCCAGCTCACTCTCGACAGGGGGGGTCTACGAGCAGTACGTC. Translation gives CASSLSTGGVYEQYV.

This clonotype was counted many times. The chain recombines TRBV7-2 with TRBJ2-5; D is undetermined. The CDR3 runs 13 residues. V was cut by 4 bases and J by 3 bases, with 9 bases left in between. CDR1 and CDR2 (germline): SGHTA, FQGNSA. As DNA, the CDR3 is TGTGCCAGCAGCTCCCCGGTAAAAGAGACCCAGTACTTC. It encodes CASSSPVKETQYF.

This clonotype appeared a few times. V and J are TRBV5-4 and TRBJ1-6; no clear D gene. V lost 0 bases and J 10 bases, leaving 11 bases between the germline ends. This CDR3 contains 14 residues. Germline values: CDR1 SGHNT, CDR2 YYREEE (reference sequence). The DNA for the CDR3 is TGTGCCAGCAGCTTGGACCTCCCCCGATCACCCCTCCACTTT. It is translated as CASSLDLPRSPLHF.

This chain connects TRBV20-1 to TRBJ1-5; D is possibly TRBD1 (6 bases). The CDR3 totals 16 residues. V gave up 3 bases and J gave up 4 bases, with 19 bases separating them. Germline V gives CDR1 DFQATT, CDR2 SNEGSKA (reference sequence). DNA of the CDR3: TGCAGTGCTAGTCACCCCAGACAGGTTCTAAATCAGCCCCAGCATTTT. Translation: CSASHPRQVLNQPQHF.

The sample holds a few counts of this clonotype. For the CDR3, the DNA is TGTGCCAGCAGCCGAGGCTCCGGGCAGTACTTC. Amino acid sequence: CASSRGSGQYF. The V gene is TRBV3-1, the J gene TRBJ2-7; no clear D gene. V lost 4 bases and J lost 9, with 10 bases in between. The germline gives CDR1 LGHDT, CDR2 YNNKEL (reference sequence). The CDR3 sequence is 11 residues long.

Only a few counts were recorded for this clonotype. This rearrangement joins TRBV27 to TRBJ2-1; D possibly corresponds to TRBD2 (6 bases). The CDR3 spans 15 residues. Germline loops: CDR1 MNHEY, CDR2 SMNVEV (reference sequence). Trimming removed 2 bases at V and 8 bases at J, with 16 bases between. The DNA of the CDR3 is TGTGCCAGCAGTTTAGCGGGACCAGGACTCGATGAGCAGTTCTTC. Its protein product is CASSLAGPGLDEQFF.

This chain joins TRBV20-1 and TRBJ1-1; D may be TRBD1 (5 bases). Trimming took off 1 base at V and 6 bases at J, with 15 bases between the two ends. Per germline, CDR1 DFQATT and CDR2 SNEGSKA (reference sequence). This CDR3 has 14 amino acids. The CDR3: CSARGGPVGPEAFF. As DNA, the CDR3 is TGCAGTGCTAGAGGGGGACCGGTGGGGCCTGAAGCTTTCTTT.

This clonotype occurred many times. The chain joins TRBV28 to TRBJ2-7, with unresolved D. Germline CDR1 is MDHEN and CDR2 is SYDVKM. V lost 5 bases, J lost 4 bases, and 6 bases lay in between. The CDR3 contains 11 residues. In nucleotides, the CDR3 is TGTGCCAGCAGTGGCGGTTACGAGCAGTACTTC. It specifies CASSGGYEQYF.

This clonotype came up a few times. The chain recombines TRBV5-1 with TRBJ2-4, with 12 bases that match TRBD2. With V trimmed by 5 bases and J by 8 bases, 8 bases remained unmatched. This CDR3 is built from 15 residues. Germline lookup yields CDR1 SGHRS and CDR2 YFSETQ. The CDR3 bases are TGCGCCAGCAGAAGGACTAGCGGGGAATCGGACATTCAGTACTTC. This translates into CASRRTSGESDIQYF.

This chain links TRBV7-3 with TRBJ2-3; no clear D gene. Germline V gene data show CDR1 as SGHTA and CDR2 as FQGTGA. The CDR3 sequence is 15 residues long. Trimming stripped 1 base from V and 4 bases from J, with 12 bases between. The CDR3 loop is CASSLRAKRADTQYF. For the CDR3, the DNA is TGTGCCAGCAGCTTAAGGGCTAAAAGGGCAGATACGCAGTATTTT.

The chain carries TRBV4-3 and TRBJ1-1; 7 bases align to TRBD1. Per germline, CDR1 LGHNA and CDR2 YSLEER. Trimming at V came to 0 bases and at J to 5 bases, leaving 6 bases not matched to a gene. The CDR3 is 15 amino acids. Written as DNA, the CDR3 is TGCGCCAGCAGCCAAGATCTCTCGGACAGGACTGAAGCTTTCTTT. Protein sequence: CASSQDLSDRTEAFF.

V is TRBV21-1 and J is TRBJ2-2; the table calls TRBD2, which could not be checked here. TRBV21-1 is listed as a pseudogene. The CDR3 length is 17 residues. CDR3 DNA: TGTGCCAGCAGCAAATACCCTCGGCTGACAAACACCGGGGAGCTGTTTTTT. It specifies CASSKYPRLTNTGELFF.

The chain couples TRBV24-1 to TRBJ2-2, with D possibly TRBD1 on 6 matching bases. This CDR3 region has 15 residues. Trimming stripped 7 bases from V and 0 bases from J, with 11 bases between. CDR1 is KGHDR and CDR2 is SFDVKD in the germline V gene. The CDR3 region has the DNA TGTGCCACCAGCGAAGGACAGACGAACACCGGGGAGCTGTTTTTT. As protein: CATSEGQTNTGELFF.

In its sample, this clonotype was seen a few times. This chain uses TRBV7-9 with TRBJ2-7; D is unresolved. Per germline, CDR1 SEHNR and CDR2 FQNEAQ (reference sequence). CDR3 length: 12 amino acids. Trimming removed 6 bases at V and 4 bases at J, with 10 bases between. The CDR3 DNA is TGTGCCAGCAGTCCCCTCAGGTACGAGCAGTACTTC. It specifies CASSPLRYEQYF.

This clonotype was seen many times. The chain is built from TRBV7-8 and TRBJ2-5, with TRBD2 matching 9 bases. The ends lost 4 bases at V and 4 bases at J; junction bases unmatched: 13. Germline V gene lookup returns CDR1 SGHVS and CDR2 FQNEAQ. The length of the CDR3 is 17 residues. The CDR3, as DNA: TGTGCCAGCAGCTCAGCGGGGGGCCAGGGGGTGTTAGAGACCCAGTACTTC. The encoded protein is CASSSAGGQGVLETQYF.

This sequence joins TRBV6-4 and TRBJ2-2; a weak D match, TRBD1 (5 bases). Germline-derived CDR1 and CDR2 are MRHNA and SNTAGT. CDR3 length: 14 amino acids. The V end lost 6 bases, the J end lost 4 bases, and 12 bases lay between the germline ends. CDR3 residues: CASSRQSGTGELFF. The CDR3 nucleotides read TGTGCCAGCAGCAGACAGTCAGGCACCGGGGAGCTGTTTTTT.

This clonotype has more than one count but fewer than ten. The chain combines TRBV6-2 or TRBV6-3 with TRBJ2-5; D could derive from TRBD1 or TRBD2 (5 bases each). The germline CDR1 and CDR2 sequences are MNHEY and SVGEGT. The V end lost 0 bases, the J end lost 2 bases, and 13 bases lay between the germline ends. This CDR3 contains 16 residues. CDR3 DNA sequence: TGTGCCAGCAGTTACTCGATGGGACCACGGCAAGAGACCCAGTACTTC. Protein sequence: CASSYSMGPRQETQYF.

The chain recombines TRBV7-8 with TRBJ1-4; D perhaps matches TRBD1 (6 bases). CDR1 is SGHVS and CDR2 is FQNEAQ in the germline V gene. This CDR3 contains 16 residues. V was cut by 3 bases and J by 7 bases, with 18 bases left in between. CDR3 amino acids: CASSFSKGGMSEKLFF. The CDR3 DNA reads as TGTGCCAGCAGCTTTTCCAAGGGGGGGATGAGTGAAAAACTGTTTTTT.

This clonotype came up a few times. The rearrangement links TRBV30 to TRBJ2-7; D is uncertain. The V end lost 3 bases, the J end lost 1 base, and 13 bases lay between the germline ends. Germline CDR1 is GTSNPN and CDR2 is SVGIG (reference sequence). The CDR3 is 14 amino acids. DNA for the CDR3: TGTGCCTGGAGGCAATACTTGGGTTCCTACGAGCAGTACTTC. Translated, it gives CAWRQYLGSYEQYF.